Shown below are 13 T cell receptor beta chains from a single sample sequenced in a study of early T cells in non-severe SARS-CoV-2 infection. In TCRdb, the 5' RACE reads were re-called with MiXCR into one record per CDR3 protein. The data hold 27,000 or so distinct CDR3 sequences, with approximately 2.9% observed a single time. Input material: whole blood. The receptors originated from an adult who was a healthcare worker with PCR-confirmed SARS-CoV-2 infection or an uninfected control (not recorded which).

In this sample, this clonotype turned up many times. The rearrangement uses TRBV6-6 and TRBJ2-7; TRBD1 matches 10 bases. The CDR3 runs to 15 residues. V was pared by 2 bases and J by 2 bases, with 3 bases of the junction left unmatched. Per the germline V gene, CDR1 is MNHNY and CDR2 is SVGAGI (reference sequence). The CDR3 DNA sequence: TGTGCCAGCAGTTACGGGGGGACAGGGGCCTACGAGCAGTACGTC. Translated, it gives CASSYGGTGAYEQYV.

This clonotype showed up many times. The chain links TRBV4-2 to TRBJ1-1; the match to TRBD1 covers 8 bases. Germline loops: CDR1 LGHNA, CDR2 YNFKEQ. The CDR3 is made up of 15 amino acids. The V and J ends lost 3 bases and 1 base, in that order; junction bases with no gene match: 4. The CDR3 DNA is TGTGCCAGCAGCCACGGGACAGGTCAGAACACTGAAGCTTTCTTT. Translation: CASSHGTGQNTEAFF.

This clonotype appeared many times. The V call is TRBV2, the J call TRBJ1-1, with D possibly being TRBD1 (6 bases). CDR3 length: 15 amino acids. Germline V lookup: CDR1 SNHLY, CDR2 FYNNEI. The ends were cut back, 3 bases at V and 1 base at J, with 12 bases in the middle. In nucleotides, the CDR3 is TGTGCCAGCAGTGACCGTGACAGGTCGAACACTGAAGCTTTCTTT. Translating it yields CASSDRDRSNTEAFF.

This clonotype was observed many times. The chain recombines TRBV20-1 with TRBJ2-7; D unresolved. Germline V gene lookup returns CDR1 DFQATT and CDR2 SNEGSKA (reference sequence). V was cut by 3 bases and J by 5 bases, with 8 bases left in between. The CDR3 has 11 residues. The CDR3 loop is CSASSGHEQYV. CDR3 DNA: TGCAGTGCTAGTTCCGGCCACGAGCAGTACGTC.

Ten or more counts support this clonotype. The V and J genes are TRBV2 and TRBJ1-2; D is unresolved. This CDR3 has 12 residues. Per the germline V gene, CDR1 is SNHLY and CDR2 is FYNNEI. The ends were cut back, 4 bases at V and 4 bases at J, with 7 bases in the middle. DNA of the CDR3: TGTGCCAGCAGTGCGGGTGTCTATGGCTACACCTTC. Translated, it gives CASSAGVYGYTF.

This clonotype was recorded many times. V usage is TRBV12-3 or TRBV12-4 and J usage is TRBJ1-2, with 8 bases that match TRBD1. J gave up 8 bases and V 2 bases, and 7 bases lay outside the gene matches. CDR3 length: 14 amino acids. CDR3: CASSLSGQGSGYTF. CDR3 sequence (DNA): TGTGCCAGCAGTTTATCAGGACAGGGAAGCGGCTACACCTTC.

This clonotype has ten or more counts. This CDR3 is CASSLPGSGNTIYF. CDR3 bases: TGTGCCAGCAGCCTCCCAGGGTCTGGAAACACCATATATTTT. The chain uses TRBV5-6 and TRBJ1-3; perhaps TRBD1 as D (5 bases). The CDR3 covers 14 residues. Trimming pared 4 bases from V and 1 base from J, leaving 9 bases between. Germline CDR1 reads SGHDT; CDR2 reads YYEEEE.

In this sample, this clonotype turned up many times. V and J are TRBV4-2 and TRBJ1-1; 7 bases agree with TRBD1. With V trimmed by 3 bases and J by 6 bases, 4 bases remained unmatched. Germline V gene sequence: CDR1 LGHNA, CDR2 YNFKEQ. CDR3 length: 13 amino acids. The CDR3: CASSQGTAAEAFF. CDR3 nucleotide sequence: TGTGCCAGCAGCCAGGGGACAGCCGCTGAAGCTTTCTTT.

This clonotype has a handful of counts. The chain employs TRBV12-3 or TRBV12-4 and TRBJ2-3; TRBD2 might be the D (6 bases). The CDR3 spans 17 residues. V was cut by 5 bases and J by 7 bases, with 25 bases left in between. The CDR3 loop is CASSQPPTSPDENTQYF. DNA of the CDR3: TGTGCCAGCAGTCAACCACCTACTAGCCCCGATGAGAATACGCAGTATTTT.

This chain's CDR3 is CASSPGRTGVKDTQYF. CDR3 bases: TGTGCCAGCAGCCCCGGGCGGACAGGGGTTAAAGATACGCAGTATTTT. J is TRBJ2-3 and V is TRBV7-8, with 9 bases that match TRBD1. Germline V gene lookup returns CDR1 SGHVS and CDR2 FQNEAQ. The CDR3 extends over 16 amino acids. V dropped 5 bases and J dropped 5; count of bases not matched to a gene: 11.

This clonotype was recorded at least ten times. The CDR3, as DNA: TGCGCCAGCAGCAAGGACTCGAACACCGGGGAGCTGTTTTTT. This gives the protein CASSKDSNTGELFF. The J gene is TRBJ2-2, the V gene TRBV5-1; tentative D call: TRBD2 (5 bases). V was pared by 4 bases and J by 0 bases, with 7 bases between. The CDR3 runs to 14 residues. Germline CDR1 reads SGHRS; CDR2 reads YFSETQ.

This clonotype was seen ten or more times. The chain uses TRBV2 and TRBJ1-5; D is unresolved. From germline, CDR1 is SNHLY and CDR2 FYNNEI. This CDR3 region has 15 residues. V lost 1 base and J lost 6, with 13 bases in between. The CDR3 reads CASSEDEAIGQPQHF. CDR3 in DNA: TGTGCCAGCAGTGAAGATGAGGCGATCGGTCAGCCCCAGCATTTT.

This clonotype appeared a few times. The chain is built from TRBV6-5 and TRBJ2-5; the match to TRBD2 covers 9 bases. This CDR3 is 18 amino acids long. Germline trimming cut 2 bases from V and 0 bases from J; bases unmatched to any gene: 10. The V gene's germline CDR1 is MNHEY and CDR2 SVGAGI. CDR3 in amino acids: CASSYEVAGAPYQETQYF. In nucleotides, the CDR3 is TGTGCCAGCAGTTACGAGGTAGCGGGGGCCCCGTACCAAGAGACCCAGTACTTC.